The next 17 T cell receptor beta chains were all read from a single sample in a study of control samples from healthy donors and cancer patients. Only in-frame clones appear in the TCRdb table, and some are missing; sequencing was by immunoSEQ multiplex PCR. The data hold around 200,000 clones, with about 95% observed a single time. Specimen: blood. These receptors came from a man over 45 in good health.

This chain uses TRBV3-1 (or the pseudogene TRBV3-2) with TRBJ1-1; D gene unclear. V was cut by 2 bases and J by 3 bases, with 10 bases left in between. The CDR3 length is 14 residues. Germline V lookup: CDR1 LGHDT, CDR2 YNNKEL (reference sequence). DNA of the CDR3: TGTGCCAGCAGCCAATTGCGCCAGGACACTGAAGCTTTCTTT. Translated: CASSQLRQDTEAFF.

This clone was counted a few times. CDR3 DNA sequence: TGTGCCAGTTCCCAGCGGGCTAGCGGGGGGTTTGATACGCAGTATTTT. Translated: CASSQRASGGFDTQYF. The chain uses TRBV19 and TRBJ2-3, with 11 bases aligning to TRBD2. Trimming cost V 8 bases and J 6 bases; bases outside gene matches: 13. The CDR3 has 16 residues. Per the germline V gene, CDR1 is LNHDA and CDR2 is SQIVND (reference sequence).

The genes are TRBV20-1 and TRBJ2-5; possible D gene TRBD1, 6 bases. Germline loops: CDR1 DFQATT, CDR2 SNEGSKA (reference sequence). The V and J ends lost 7 bases and 4 bases respectively, with 10 bases between them. The length of the CDR3 is 11 residues. CDR3 region: CSGDKGETQYF. In DNA, the CDR3 is TGCAGTGGGGACAAAGGAGAGACCCAGTACTTC.

The chain employs TRBV27 and TRBJ2-7; D could derive from TRBD1 or TRBD2 (6 bases each). The CDR3 loop spans 14 amino acids. V was pared by 2 bases and J by 5 bases, with 13 bases between. CDR1 MNHEY and CDR2 SMNVEV come from the germline V gene (reference sequence). The DNA of the CDR3 is TGTGCCAGCAGTTTAAACGGGGGCTTCGACGAGCAGTACTTC. Residues: CASSLNGGFDEQYF.

The chain carries TRBV7-2 and TRBJ1-1; 7 bases are shared with TRBD1. This CDR3 is built from 15 residues. Germline CDR1 reads SGHTA; CDR2 reads FQGNSA. Trimming removed 1 base from V and 6 bases from J; junction bases left unmatched: 8. This CDR3 is CASSLVGTGVPEAFF. CDR3 in DNA: TGTGCCAGCAGCTTAGTGGGCACAGGGGTACCTGAAGCTTTCTTT.

This chain uses TRBV5-1 with TRBJ1-4; no definite D call. The germline gives CDR1 SGHRS, CDR2 YFSETQ. The CDR3 consists of 14 residues. V gave up 2 bases and J gave up 5 bases, with 10 bases separating them. The CDR3 protein is CASSLSGSNEKLFF. The CDR3 DNA is TGCGCCAGCAGCTTATCGGGTTCAAATGAAAAACTGTTTTTT. Variable domain in full (rest from reference TRBV5-1 and TRBJ1-4): KAGVTQTPRYLIKTRGQQVTLSCSPISGHRSVSWYQQTPGQGLQFLFEYFSETQRNKGNFPGRFSGRQFSNSRSEMNVSTLELGDSALYLCASSLSGSNEKLFFGSGTQLSVL.

The chain employs TRBV5-1 and TRBJ2-5; the match to TRBD1 covers 9 bases. The V gene end was trimmed by 3 bases and the J gene end by 1 base; junction bases not matched to a gene: 1. Germline CDR1 is SGHRS and CDR2 is YFSETQ. The CDR3 is 14 amino acids. The CDR3 DNA sequence: TGCGCCAGCAGCTCGACAGGGGGCCAAGAGACCCAGTACTTC. As protein: CASSSTGGQETQYF.

The chain couples TRBV5-1 to TRBJ2-1; 7 positions match TRBD1. Germline V gene data show CDR1 as SGHRS and CDR2 as YFSETQ. V lost 5 bases and J lost 5; bases outside the gene matches: 10. The CDR3 covers 15 residues. DNA for the CDR3: TGCGCCAGCAGACCCGGGACAGTGTCCAACAATGAGCAGTTCTTC. It specifies CASRPGTVSNNEQFF.

The chain recombines TRBV5-4 with TRBJ1-4; the D gene is possibly TRBD1 (6 bases). V lost 6 bases and J lost 5, with 14 bases in between. The CDR3 length is 14 residues. Looked up from germline, CDR1 is SGHNT and CDR2 is YYREEE (reference sequence). Here the CDR3 DNA reads TGTGCCAGCACCGTGGGGAGGGGGAATGAAAAACTGTTTTTT. Its protein is CASTVGRGNEKLFF.

The chain is built from TRBV6-5 and TRBJ2-5; no firm D call. Germline V gene data show CDR1 as MNHEY and CDR2 as SVGAGI. The CDR3 is made up of 13 amino acids. V lost 1 base and J 0 bases, leaving 3 bases between the germline ends. Written as DNA, the CDR3 is TGTGCCAGCAGTTACTGGGACCAAGAGACCCAGTACTTC. Translation: CASSYWDQETQYF.

The genes are TRBV5-1 and TRBJ2-7; D is possibly TRBD1 or TRBD2 (5 bases each). The germline V gene encodes CDR1 SGHRS and CDR2 YFSETQ. The CDR3 runs to 14 residues. Trimming pared 1 base from V and 5 bases from J, leaving 13 bases between. CDR3: CASSLTGTSDEQYV. The CDR3 nucleotides are TGCGCCAGCAGCTTGACGGGGACGTCCGACGAGCAGTACGTC.

The genes are TRBV6-2 or TRBV6-3 and TRBJ2-2; D call uncertain. The CDR3 has 13 amino acids. Germline V gene data show CDR1 as MNHEY and CDR2 as SVGEGT. Trimming took 5 bases from V and 6 from J, leaving 10 bases between them. The DNA of the CDR3 is TGTGCCAGCAGTCCCGACTTCCCCGGGGAGCTGTTTTTT. The encoded protein is CASSPDFPGELFF.

The chain carries TRBV7-3 and TRBJ1-6; 8 bases align to TRBD1. Germline assignment: CDR1 SGHTA and CDR2 FQGTGA. The CDR3 loop spans 14 amino acids. The ends lost 5 bases at V and 9 bases at J; junction bases unmatched: 6. Here the CDR3 DNA reads TGTGCCAGCAGCCAGGGACAGGAAATTTCACCCCTCCACTTT. Its translation is CASSQGQEISPLHF.

The rearrangement links TRBV18 to TRBJ1-5, with D unresolved. Germline V CDR1 and CDR2: KGHSH, LQKENI. The CDR3 is made up of 14 amino acids. Trimming shortened V by 5 bases and J by 5 bases, and 13 bases separated the two germline ends. CDR3 coding DNA: TGTGCCAGCTCAAGCGGCCCCGGGGATCAGCCCCAGCATTTT. As protein: CASSSGPGDQPQHF.

This chain joins TRBV7-9 and TRBJ2-1, with TRBD2 matching 13 bases. Looked up from germline, CDR1 is SEHNR and CDR2 is FQNEAQ (reference sequence). Trimming removed 0 bases from V and 5 bases from J; junction bases left unmatched: 4. The CDR3 has 17 residues. Written as DNA, the CDR3 is TGTGCCAGCAGCTTAGCTATGACTAGCGGGGGGCACAATGAGCAGTTCTTC. This codes for CASSLAMTSGGHNEQFF.

This clone was seen a few times. The V and J genes are TRBV5-4 and TRBJ1-1; TRBD1 is a possible D gene (5 bases). The germline V gene encodes CDR1 SGHNT and CDR2 YYREEE (reference sequence). The CDR3 spans 14 residues. The ends were cut back, 4 bases at V and 0 bases at J, with 10 bases in the middle. Here the CDR3 reads CASSVQGLNTEAFF. The CDR3 nucleotides are TGTGCCAGCAGCGTGCAGGGCCTGAACACTGAAGCTTTCTTT.

In its sample, this clone was seen once. The rearrangement uses TRBV5-6 and TRBJ1-6; 9 bases agree with TRBD1. V trimming: 4 bases; J trimming: 7 bases; junction bases outside the gene matches: 6. This CDR3 is 15 amino acids long. The germline gives CDR1 SGHDT, CDR2 YYEEEE. The CDR3 bases are TGTGCCAGCAGCACCCGGACAGGGGCGAATTCACCCCTCCACTTT. The encoded protein is CASSTRTGANSPLHF.